This is a list of T cell receptor beta chains from one sample in a study of STAT5B mutations in CD4+ large granular lymphocyte leukemia. Profiled with immunoSEQ multiplex PCR; TCRdb holds only in-frame clones, not every one. The top ten clones hold approximately 82% of a sample with 4,500 to 5,500 clones, 70% to 90% of them seen once. The sequenced sample consisted of PBMCs. Source of these receptors: a middle-aged man with CD4+ T-cell large granular lymphocyte leukemia. Both conserved end residues are part of each CDR3.

V gene	J gene	CDR3 protein
TRBV6-1	TRBJ1-5	CASSENRGVGQPQHF
TRBV4-1	TRBJ2-1	CASSQVRAGGYNEQFF
TRBV6-1	TRBJ2-2	CASPPSGSFTGELFF
TRBV19	TRBJ2-2	CASSTGTSSGELFF
TRBV19	TRBJ2-1	CATGWGDSYNEQFF
TRBV4-1	TRBJ2-2	CASSQEGRTSNTGELFF
TRBV2	TRBJ1-2	CASSPFGTVYGYTF
TRBV30	TRBJ2-5	CAWVGQGETQYF
TRBV5-1	TRBJ2-7	CASSGQGLHEQYF
TRBV9	TRBJ1-6	CASSVVPGAGSPLHF
TRBV5-1	TRBJ1-2	CASKRTGNYGYTF
TRBV19	TRBJ1-2	CASSIQGFWGTNYGYTF
TRBV7-2	TRBJ1-2	CASSPDSLVIYGYTF
TRBV2	TRBJ1-2	CASRASGTGGYTF
TRBV18	TRBJ2-7	CASSPREQGAYEQYF
TRBV18	TRBJ2-3	CASSLRTGQSTDTQYF
TRBV27	TRBJ1-3	CASSSTGRNTIYF
TRBV14	TRBJ1-1	CASSQDTNTEAFF
TRBV27	TRBJ2-7	CASSPLPSYEQYF